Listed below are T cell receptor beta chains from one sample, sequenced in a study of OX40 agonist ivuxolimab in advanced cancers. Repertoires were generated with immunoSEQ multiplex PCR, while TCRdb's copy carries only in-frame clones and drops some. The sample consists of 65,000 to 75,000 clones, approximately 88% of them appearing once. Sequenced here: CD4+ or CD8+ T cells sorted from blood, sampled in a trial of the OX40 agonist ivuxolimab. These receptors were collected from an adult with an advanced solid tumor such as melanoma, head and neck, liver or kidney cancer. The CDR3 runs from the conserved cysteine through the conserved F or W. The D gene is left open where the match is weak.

CASIDRDRGETQYF | TRBD1 | TRBV5-1
CASSLPDVYNEQFF | - | TRBV5-1
CASSLPGGTDTQYF | - | TRBV28
CASSLGADTQYF | - | TRBV11-3
CASSYEEGFSTDTQYF | - | TRBV6-5
CASRWGNTGELFF | - | TRBV5-6
CASSRTGGYVEQYF | TRBD1 | TRBV19
CASSPRSGPPYNEQFF | - | TRBV11-2
CASSSTGPLYEQYF | - | TRBV7-9
CASSERTDQETQYF | - | TRBV2
CASSLGHLNQPQHF | - | TRBV5-6
CASSPKLETQYF | - | TRBV7-6
CASSRTGTSFGGYTF | - | TRBV7-8
CASAGTAQNWNYDGYTF | TRBD1 | TRBV28
CASSGGETQYF | - | TRBV19
CASSLGTLNGETQYF | - | TRBV11-2
CASSLGQAQIGELFF | - | TRBV7-3
CASSLAEIDRSYEQYF | - | TRBV5-8
CASSIIHGVGYGYTF | - | TRBV19
CASSSAYEINGGYTF | - | TRBV6-6
CSVNRGPDQPQHF | TRBD1 | TRBV29-1
CASSETGYNSPLHF | - | TRBV18
CASRRDGMNTEAFF | - | TRBV19
CASSPFTGPDMNTEAFF | - | TRBV18
CASSIVGQSNQPQHF | - | TRBV19
CSVSLGTGENTEAFF | TRBD1 | TRBV29-1
CASQSGRNTEAFF | - | TRBV18
CASSLTGQGTGELFF | TRBD1 | TRBV7-3
CASSLGATGNYGYTF | - | TRBV5-1
CASSLAGQRTRQYF | TRBD1 | TRBV7-9
CASSYTGVSYEQYF | - | TRBV6-5
CAISESNIQGPESAQHF | - | TRBV10-3
CASRGAKNTGELFF | - | TRBV7-2
CASSLGPQGNQPQHF | - | TRBV5-5
CASSRGTVYEQYF | - | TRBV7-9
CASRPPGAYTEAFF | - | TRBV6-5
CASSPPGQLEAFF | - | TRBV18
CASSEGAETQYF | TRBD1 | TRBV6-6
CASSTMGGNTEAFF | - | TRBV18
CASSLAAAYEQYF | - | TRBV5-1
CASTQQAQETQYF | - | TRBV6-1
CASSFMMGGNTEAFF | - | TRBV7-9
CASSPLPGGSVTGELFF | TRBD2 | TRBV5-1
CASITGGTGDEKLFF | TRBD1 | TRBV6-1
CASRVSGNTEAFF | - | TRBV10-2
CASSPTGVPNYGYTF | TRBD1 | TRBV18
CAIKLLTNYGYTF | - | TRBV28
CASSRQVGEAFF | - | TRBV19